This T cell receptor beta chain stems from a study of neurological immune-mediated disorders. CDR3 length: 18 amino acids. The ends lost 6 bases at V and 7 bases at J; junction bases unmatched: 17. It was from 2 million PBMCs stored at -80 C that the unsorted libraries were obtained. Over 200 million TCR-beta sequences from 15-18 subjects were obtained in each sequencing run. TCRdb redid the calling of the 5' RACE reads with MiXCR, one entry per CDR3 protein. The table includes about 66,000 distinct CDR3 sequences, nearly 3.5% detected once. This sequence joins TRBV12-3 or TRBV12-4 and TRBJ1-4; 10 positions match TRBD1. The TCR was taken from a man aged 40-49 years with multiple sclerosis. What was sequenced was PBMCs. The CDR3 bases are TGTGCCAGCAGGGGAGCCGGGACAGGGGCCCTCTTCGGTGAAAAACTGTTTTTT. This gives the protein CASRGAGTGALFGEKLFF.